This T cell receptor beta chain emerged from a study of blood T cell repertoires in COVID-19. Study-level information: COVID-19 samples from acute and convalescent phases originated in the United States, Italy and Spain. Sources were T cells, B-cell-depleted T cells, or PBMCs; the material itself was cDNA or gDNA.

As originally analysed: Amplification of reference gene primers provided the estimated nucleated cell counts. The data were produced by immunoSEQ multiplex PCR, yet TCRdb's version contains in-frame clones alone and is incomplete. Clone size and V and J calls were adopted from that table, with D and trimming inferred from the DNA. The sample gives about 70,000 clones, more than 85% of which show up once; around 3.9% is in the top ten. CDR3 size: 13 residues. V was shortened by 8 bases and J by 0 bases, with 10 bases between the two germline ends. CDR1 and CDR2 from the germline V gene are MNHNY and SVGAGI (reference sequence).

The source material was peripheral blood. V usage is TRBV6-6 and J usage is TRBJ1-1, with D tentatively TRBD1 (5 bases). The receptor comes from a man aged 70-80 years with active COVID-19. The CDR3 spells CASRRGMNTEAFF. DNA for the CDR3: TGTGCCAGCCGGCGGGGGATGAACACTGAAGCTTTCTTT.